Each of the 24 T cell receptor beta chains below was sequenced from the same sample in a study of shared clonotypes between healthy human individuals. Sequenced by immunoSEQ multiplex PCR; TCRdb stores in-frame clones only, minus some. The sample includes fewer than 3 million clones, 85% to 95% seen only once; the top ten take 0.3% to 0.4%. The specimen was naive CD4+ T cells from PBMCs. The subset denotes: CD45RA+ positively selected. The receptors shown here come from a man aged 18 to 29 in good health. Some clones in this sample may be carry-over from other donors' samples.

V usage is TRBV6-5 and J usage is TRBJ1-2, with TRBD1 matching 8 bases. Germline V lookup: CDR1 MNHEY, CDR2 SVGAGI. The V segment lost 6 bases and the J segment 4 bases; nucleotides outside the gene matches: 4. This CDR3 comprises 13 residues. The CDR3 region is CASRGQVIYGYTF. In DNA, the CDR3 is TGTGCCAGCAGGGGACAGGTGATCTATGGCTACACCTTC.

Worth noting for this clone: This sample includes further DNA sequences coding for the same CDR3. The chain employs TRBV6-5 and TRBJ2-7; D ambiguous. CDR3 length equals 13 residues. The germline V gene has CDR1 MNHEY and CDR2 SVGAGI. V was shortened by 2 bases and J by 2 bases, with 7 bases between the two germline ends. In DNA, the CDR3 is TGTGCCAGCAGTTACGACCGGACCTACGAGCAGTACTTC. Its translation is CASSYDRTYEQYF.

This CDR3 is CASSLDRLAGADTQYF. As DNA, the CDR3 is TGTGCCAGCAGCTTAGACCGACTAGCGGGGGCAGATACGCAGTATTTT. V is TRBV7-2 and J is TRBJ2-3, with 12 bases matching TRBD2. The CDR3 length is 16 residues. J lost 4 bases, V lost 1 base, and 3 bases had no gene match. In germline, CDR1 is SGHTA, CDR2 FQGNSA.

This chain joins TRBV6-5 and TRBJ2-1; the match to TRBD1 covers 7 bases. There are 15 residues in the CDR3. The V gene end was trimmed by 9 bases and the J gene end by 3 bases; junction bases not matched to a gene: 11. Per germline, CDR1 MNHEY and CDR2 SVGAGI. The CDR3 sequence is CASRLVGQDYNEQFF. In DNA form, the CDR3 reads TGTGCCAGTAGGCTCGTTGGACAGGACTACAATGAGCAGTTCTTC.

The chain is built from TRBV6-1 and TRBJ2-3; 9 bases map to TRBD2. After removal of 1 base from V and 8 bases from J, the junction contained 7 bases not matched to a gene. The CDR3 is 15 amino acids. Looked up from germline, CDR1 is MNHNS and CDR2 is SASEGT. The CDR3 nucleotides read TGTGCCAGCAGTGAAGGACTAGCGGAGAGGGGTACGCAGTATTTT. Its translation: CASSEGLAERGTQYF.

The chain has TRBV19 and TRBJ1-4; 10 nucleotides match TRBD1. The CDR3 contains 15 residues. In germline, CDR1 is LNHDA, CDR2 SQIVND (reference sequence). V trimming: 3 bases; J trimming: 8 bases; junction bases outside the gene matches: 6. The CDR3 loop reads CASSIGQGGDEKLFF. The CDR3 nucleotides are TGTGCCAGTAGTATTGGACAGGGGGGAGACGAAAAACTGTTTTTT.

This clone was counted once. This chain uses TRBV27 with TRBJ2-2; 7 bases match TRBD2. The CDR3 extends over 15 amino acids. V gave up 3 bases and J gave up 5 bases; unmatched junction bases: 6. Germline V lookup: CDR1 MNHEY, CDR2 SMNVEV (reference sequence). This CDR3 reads CASSFGREGTGELFF. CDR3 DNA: TGTGCCAGCAGTTTCGGCAGGGAGGGGACCGGGGAGCTGTTTTTT.

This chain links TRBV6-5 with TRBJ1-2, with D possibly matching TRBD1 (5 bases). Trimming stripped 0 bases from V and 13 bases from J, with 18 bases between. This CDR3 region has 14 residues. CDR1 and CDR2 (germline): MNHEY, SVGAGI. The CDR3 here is CASSYSIRAGPPTF. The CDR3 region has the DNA TGTGCCAGCAGTTACTCGATCCGTGCAGGGCCCCCCACCTTC.

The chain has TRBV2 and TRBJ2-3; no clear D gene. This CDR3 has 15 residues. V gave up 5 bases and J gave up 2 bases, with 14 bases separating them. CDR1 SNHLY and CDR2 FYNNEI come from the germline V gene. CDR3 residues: CASSRRASFTDTQYF. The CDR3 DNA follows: TGTGCCAGCAGTCGAAGGGCCTCCTTCACAGATACGCAGTATTTT.

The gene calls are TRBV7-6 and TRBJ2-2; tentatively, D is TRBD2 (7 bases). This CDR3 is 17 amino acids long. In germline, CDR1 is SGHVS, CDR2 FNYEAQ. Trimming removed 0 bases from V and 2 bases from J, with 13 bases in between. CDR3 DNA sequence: TGTGCCAGCAGCTTAGCGGGGGGGCAGAGCAACACCGGGGAGCTGTTTTTT. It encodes CASSLAGGQSNTGELFF.

The CDR3 spells CASRALNTEAFF. The CDR3 bases are TGTGCCAGCAGGGCCCTGAACACTGAAGCTTTCTTT. The V call is TRBV28, the J call TRBJ1-1; the D is unclear. V was trimmed by 6 bases and J by 0 bases, leaving 5 bases between them. Germline assignment: CDR1 MDHEN and CDR2 SYDVKM. The CDR3 totals 12 residues.

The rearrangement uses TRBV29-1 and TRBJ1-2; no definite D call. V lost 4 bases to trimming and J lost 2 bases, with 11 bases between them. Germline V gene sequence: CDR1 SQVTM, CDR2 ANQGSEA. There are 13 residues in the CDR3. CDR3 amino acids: CSVVTRRNYGYTF. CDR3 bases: TGCAGCGTTGTAACAAGAAGGAACTATGGCTACACCTTC.

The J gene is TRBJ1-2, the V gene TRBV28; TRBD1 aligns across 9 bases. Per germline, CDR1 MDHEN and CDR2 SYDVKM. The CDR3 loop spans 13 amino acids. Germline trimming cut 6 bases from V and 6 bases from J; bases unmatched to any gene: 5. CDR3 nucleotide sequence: TGTGCCAGCAGCACGACAGGGGGTAATGGCTACACCTTC. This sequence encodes CASSTTGGNGYTF.

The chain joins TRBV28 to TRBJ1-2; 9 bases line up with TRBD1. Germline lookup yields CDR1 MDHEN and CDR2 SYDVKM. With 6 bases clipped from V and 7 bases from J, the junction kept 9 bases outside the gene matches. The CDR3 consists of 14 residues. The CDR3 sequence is CASSTQGARSGYTF. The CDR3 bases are TGTGCCAGCAGCACACAGGGGGCGCGTAGTGGCTACACCTTC.

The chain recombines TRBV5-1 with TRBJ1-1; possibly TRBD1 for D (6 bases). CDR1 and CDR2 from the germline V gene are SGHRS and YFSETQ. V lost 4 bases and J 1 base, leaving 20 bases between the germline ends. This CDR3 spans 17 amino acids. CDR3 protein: CASSPGGRGESNTEAFF. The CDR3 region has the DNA TGCGCCAGCAGCCCGGGGGGGCGTGGGGAGTCGAACACTGAAGCTTTCTTT.

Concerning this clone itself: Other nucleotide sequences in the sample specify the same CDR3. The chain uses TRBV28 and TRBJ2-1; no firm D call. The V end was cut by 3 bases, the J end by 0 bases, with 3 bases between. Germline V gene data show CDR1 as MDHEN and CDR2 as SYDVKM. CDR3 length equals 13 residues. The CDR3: CASSLVSYNEQFF. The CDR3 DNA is TGTGCCAGCAGTTTGGTCTCCTACAATGAGCAGTTCTTC.

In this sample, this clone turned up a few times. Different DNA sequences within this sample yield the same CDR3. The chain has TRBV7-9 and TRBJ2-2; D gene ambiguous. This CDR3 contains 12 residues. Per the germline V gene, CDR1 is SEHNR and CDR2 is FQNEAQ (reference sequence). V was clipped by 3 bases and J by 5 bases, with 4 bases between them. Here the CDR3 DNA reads TGTGCCAGCAGCTTTTCAACCGGGGAGCTGTTTTTT. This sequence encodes CASSFSTGELFF.

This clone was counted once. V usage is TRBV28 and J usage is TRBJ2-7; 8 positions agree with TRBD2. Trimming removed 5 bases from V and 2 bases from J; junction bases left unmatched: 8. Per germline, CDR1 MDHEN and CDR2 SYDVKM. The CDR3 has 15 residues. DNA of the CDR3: TGTGCCAGCAGTATCCCCGGGACTAGTACCTACGAGCAGTACTTC. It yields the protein CASSIPGTSTYEQYF.

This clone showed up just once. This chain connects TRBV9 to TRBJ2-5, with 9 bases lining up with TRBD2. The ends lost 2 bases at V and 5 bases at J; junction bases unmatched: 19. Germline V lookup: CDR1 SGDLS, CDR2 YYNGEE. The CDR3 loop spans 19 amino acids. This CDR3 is CASSVHGLAGNSGSETQYF. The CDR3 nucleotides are TGTGCCAGCAGCGTCCATGGGCTAGCGGGAAATTCAGGGAGTGAGACCCAGTACTTC.

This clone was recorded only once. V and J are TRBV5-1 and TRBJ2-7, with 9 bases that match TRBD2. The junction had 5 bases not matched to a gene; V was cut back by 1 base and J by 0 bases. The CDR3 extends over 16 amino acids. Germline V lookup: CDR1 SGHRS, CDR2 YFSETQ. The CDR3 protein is CASSLFAGGSSYEQYF. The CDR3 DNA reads TGCGCCAGCAGCTTGTTTGCGGGAGGGAGCTCCTACGAGCAGTACTTC. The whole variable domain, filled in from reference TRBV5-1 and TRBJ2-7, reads KAGVTQTPRYLIKTRGQQVTLSCSPISGHRSVSWYQQTPGQGLQFLFEYFSETQRNKGNFPGRFSGRQFSNSRSEMNVSTLELGDSALYLCASSLFAGGSSYEQYFGPGTRLTVT.

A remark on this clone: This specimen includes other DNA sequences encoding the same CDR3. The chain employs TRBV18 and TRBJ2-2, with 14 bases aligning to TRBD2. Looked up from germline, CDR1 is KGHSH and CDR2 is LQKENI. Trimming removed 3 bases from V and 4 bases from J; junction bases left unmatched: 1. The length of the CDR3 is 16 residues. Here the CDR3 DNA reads TGTGCCAGCTCACCGGGACTAGCGGGAGTCACCGGGGAGCTGTTTTTT. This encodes CASSPGLAGVTGELFF.

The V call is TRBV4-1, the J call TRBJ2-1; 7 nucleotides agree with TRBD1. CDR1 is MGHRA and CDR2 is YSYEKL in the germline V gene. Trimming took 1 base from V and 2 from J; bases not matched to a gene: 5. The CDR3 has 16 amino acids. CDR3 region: CASSQGGQFTYNEQFF. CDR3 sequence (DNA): TGCGCCAGCAGCCAAGGGGGACAGTTCACCTACAATGAGCAGTTCTTC.

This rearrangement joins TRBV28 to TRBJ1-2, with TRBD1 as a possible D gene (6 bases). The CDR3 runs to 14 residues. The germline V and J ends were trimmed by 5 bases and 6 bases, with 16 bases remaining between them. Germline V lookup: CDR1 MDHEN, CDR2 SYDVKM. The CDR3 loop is CASSTSRQGNGYTF. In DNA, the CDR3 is TGTGCCAGCAGTACGTCCAGGCAGGGGAATGGCTACACCTTC.

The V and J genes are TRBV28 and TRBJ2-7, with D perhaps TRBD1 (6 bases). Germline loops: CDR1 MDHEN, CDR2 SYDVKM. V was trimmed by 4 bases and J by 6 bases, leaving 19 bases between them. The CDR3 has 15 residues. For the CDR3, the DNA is TGTGCCAGCAGTTCGGGACATTTAGGGATCCGCGAGCAGTACTTC. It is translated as CASSSGHLGIREQYF.